Following are 9 T cell receptor beta chains from one sample sequenced in a study of T cells after yellow fever vaccination. TCRdb re-analysed the 5' RACE reads in MiXCR, keeping a single row per CDR3 protein. The sample lists fewer than 450,000 distinct CDR3 sequences, under 14% occurring once. The sequences come from PBMCs, collected on the day of the first yellow fever vaccination. These receptors came from a man aged 18-30 years who received the YFV17D yellow fever vaccine.

This clonotype was seen more than once but under ten times. V gene TRBV10-3 combines with J gene TRBJ2-1, with unresolved D. Germline lookup yields CDR1 ENHRY and CDR2 SYGVKD. CDR3 length: 13 residues. V was trimmed by 2 bases and J by 0 bases, leaving 2 bases between them. DNA for the CDR3: TGTGCCATCAGTGAGAGCTCCTACAATGAGCAGTTCTTC. This translates into CAISESSYNEQFF.

This sequence joins TRBV5-6 and TRBJ2-3; D ambiguous. The length of the CDR3 is 15 residues. V lost 0 bases, J lost 2 bases, and 10 bases lay in between. The V gene's germline CDR1 is SGHDT and CDR2 YYEEEE. CDR3: CASSLALGSTDTQYF. The CDR3 nucleotides are TGTGCCAGCAGCTTGGCCTTGGGTTCCACAGATACGCAGTATTTT.

This rearrangement joins TRBV19 to TRBJ2-6; a weak D match, TRBD1 (6 bases). CDR3 length: 16 amino acids. The V end was cut by 7 bases, the J end by 2 bases, with 15 bases between. Looked up from germline, CDR1 is LNHDA and CDR2 is SQIVND (reference sequence). The CDR3 sequence: CASKGAGAPGANVLTF. The CDR3 DNA sequence: TGTGCCAGTAAAGGGGCAGGGGCTCCTGGGGCCAACGTCCTGACTTTC. The full variable domain, with the rest looked up from reference TRBV19 and TRBJ2-6, is DGGITQSPKYLFRKEGQNVTLSCEQNLNHDAMYWYRQDPGQGLRLIYYSQIVNDFQKGDIAEGYSVSREKKESFPLTVTSAQKNPTAFYLCASKGAGAPGANVLTFGAGSRLTVL.

The chain links TRBV5-1 to TRBJ1-1, with no clear D. The ends were cut back, 0 bases at V and 2 bases at J, with 11 bases in the middle. Germline CDR1 reads SGHRS; CDR2 reads YFSETQ. This CDR3 spans 15 amino acids. CDR3 in amino acids: CASSLGRASNTEAFF. CDR3 DNA sequence: TGCGCCAGCAGCTTGGGACGGGCGTCAAACACTGAAGCTTTCTTT.

This clonotype was seen only a few times. The chain couples TRBV5-6 to TRBJ1-1; TRBD1 matches at 7 bases. The CDR3 sequence is 15 residues long. With V trimmed by 3 bases and J by 3 bases, 8 bases remained unmatched. Germline loops: CDR1 SGHDT, CDR2 YYEEEE. CDR3 nucleotides: TGTGCCAGCAGCTCTACAGGGGTTGGGTACACTGAAGCTTTCTTT. As protein: CASSSTGVGYTEAFF.

J is TRBJ2-7 and V is TRBV7-6; possible D gene TRBD1, 6 bases. Germline V gives CDR1 SGHVS, CDR2 FNYEAQ. V gave up 3 bases and J gave up 6 bases, with 21 bases separating them. This CDR3 comprises 16 residues. CDR3 protein: CASSFRQVPGALEQYV. The CDR3 DNA sequence: TGTGCCAGCAGCTTCCGACAGGTCCCAGGGGCGCTCGAGCAGTACGTC.

This clonotype was counted ten times or more. The J gene is TRBJ2-5, the V gene TRBV5-1, with TRBD2 matching 12 bases. Trimming cost V 0 bases and J 3 bases; bases outside gene matches: 0. This CDR3 is built from 15 residues. In germline, CDR1 is SGHRS, CDR2 YFSETQ. CDR3 sequence (DNA): TGCGCCAGCAGCTTGGGACTAGCGGGGGAAGAGACCCAGTACTTC. Encoded protein: CASSLGLAGEETQYF.

The chain couples TRBV5-1 to TRBJ2-3; 9 bases map to TRBD2. CDR3 length: 15 amino acids. Trimming removed 7 bases from V and 0 bases from J; junction bases left unmatched: 6. Germline CDR1 SGHRS, CDR2 YFSETQ. The CDR3 nucleotides read TGCGCCAGCGTATTAGCGGGGGAAAGCACAGATACGCAGTATTTT. The encoded protein is CASVLAGESTDTQYF.

The chain carries TRBV9 and TRBJ2-5; D uncertain. CDR3 length: 14 residues. Germline V lookup: CDR1 SGDLS, CDR2 YYNGEE. V was cut by 3 bases and J by 1 base, with 10 bases left in between. Written as DNA, the CDR3 is TGTGCCAGCAGCGGGCCTGGTCTCCAAGAGACCCAGTACTTC. Translated: CASSGPGLQETQYF. The full variable domain, in which reference TRBV9 and TRBJ2-5 provide the parts outside the CDR3, is DSGVTQTPKHLITATGQRVTLRCSPRSGDLSVYWYQQSLDQGLQFLIQYYNGEERAKGNILERFSAQQFPDLHSELNLSSLELGDSALYFCASSGPGLQETQYFGPGTRLLVL.